The TCR beta chain described here comes from a study of blood T cell repertoires in COVID-19. Study-wide background: The United States, Italy and Spain provided the acute and convalescent COVID-19 samples. The analysed material was cDNA or gDNA that came from T cells, B-cell-depleted T cells, or PBMCs.

The CDR3 spans 13 residues. V lost 4 bases and J 4 bases, leaving 11 bases between the germline ends. Germline V gene data show CDR1 as SQVTM and CDR2 as ANQGSEA. This clone was observed a handful of times. Generated by immunoSEQ multiplex PCR, the TCRdb table keeps only in-frame clones and is missing some. Here the sample spans 110,000 to 150,000 clones, 80% to 85% being singletons. The chain has TRBV29-1 and TRBJ2-1; D is unresolved. Sequences were obtained from peripheral blood. This clonotype was sampled from a human donor in a cohort sampled during active COVID-19. CDR3 DNA sequence: TGCAGCGTTGTTCAGGAAATTTACAATGAGCAGTTCTTC. This sequence encodes CSVVQEIYNEQFF.